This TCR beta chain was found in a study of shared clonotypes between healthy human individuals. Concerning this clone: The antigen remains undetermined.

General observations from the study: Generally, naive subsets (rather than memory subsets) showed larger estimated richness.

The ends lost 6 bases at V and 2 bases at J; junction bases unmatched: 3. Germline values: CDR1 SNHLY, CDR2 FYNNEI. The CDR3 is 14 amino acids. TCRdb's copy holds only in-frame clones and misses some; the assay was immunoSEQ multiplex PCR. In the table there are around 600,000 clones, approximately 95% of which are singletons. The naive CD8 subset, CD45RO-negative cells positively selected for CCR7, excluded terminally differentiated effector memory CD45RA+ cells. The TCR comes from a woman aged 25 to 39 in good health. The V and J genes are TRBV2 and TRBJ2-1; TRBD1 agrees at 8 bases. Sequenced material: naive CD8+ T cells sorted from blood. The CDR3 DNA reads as TGTGCCAGCAGAGACAGGGGTACCTACAATGAGCAGTTCTTC. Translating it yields CASRDRGTYNEQFF.